Below are 24 T cell receptor beta chains sequenced from a single sample in a study of Ad26.COV2.S vaccination and SARS-CoV-2 variants. Noted treatment: some 20 received Ad26.COV2.S at low or high dose, single or two shots; 5 received placebo; per-sample allocation not given. Collection of samples fell on day 63 after the first vaccine or placebo injection. Here immunoSEQ multiplex PCR was the method, and the copy in TCRdb shows in-frame clones only, minus some. Here the sample spans around 300,000 clones, about nine tenths being singletons. The input for sequencing was peripheral blood, taken in a trial of Ad26.COV2.S vaccine versus placebo. These receptors were collected from a person between 18 and 65 years old who received the Ad26.COV2.S COVID-19 vaccine or a placebo.

This clone was recorded once. This rearrangement joins TRBV3-1 (or the pseudogene TRBV3-2) to TRBJ1-1, with D unclear. The CDR3 loop spans 16 amino acids. The germline V gene has CDR1 LGHDT and CDR2 YNNKEL (reference sequence). Trimming took off 2 bases at V and 0 bases at J, with 13 bases between the two ends. CDR3 region: CASSQMSPGMNTEAFF. The CDR3, as DNA: TGTGCCAGCAGCCAAATGTCCCCGGGGATGAACACTGAAGCTTTCTTT.

The CDR3 DNA is TGTGCCAGCATCGCCTGGGGGACAGGATTTGATACGCAGTATTTT. Translation: CASIAWGTGFDTQYF. The gene calls are TRBV2 and TRBJ2-3, with TRBD1 matching over 8 bases. Germline assignment: CDR1 SNHLY and CDR2 FYNNEI. The CDR3 covers 15 residues. V gave up 7 bases and J gave up 6 bases; unmatched junction bases: 12.

The chain employs TRBV4-1 and TRBJ2-3; no definite D call. In germline, CDR1 is MGHRA, CDR2 YSYEKL. The ends were cut back, 0 bases at V and 0 bases at J, with 7 bases in the middle. The CDR3 contains 15 residues. CDR3 nucleotide sequence: TGCGCCAGCAGCCAAGACCCTGACAGCACAGATACGCAGTATTTT. Amino acids: CASSQDPDSTDTQYF.

This chain joins TRBV13 and TRBJ1-2; D call uncertain. The CDR3 consists of 14 residues. The germline V and J ends were trimmed by 5 bases and 8 bases, with 18 bases remaining between them. Germline CDR1 reads PRHDT; CDR2 reads FYEKMQ (reference sequence). CDR3 nucleotides: TGTGCCAGCAGCCCGGAGGAGAGGACGATGGGCTACACCTTC. It codes for CASSPEERTMGYTF. The full variable domain, completed using reference TRBV13 and TRBJ1-2, is AAGVIQSPRHLIKEKRETATLKCYPIPRHDTVYWYQQGPGQDPQFLISFYEKMQSDKGSIPDRFSAQQFSDYHSELNMSSLELGDSALYFCASSPEERTMGYTFGSGTRLTVV.

The chain carries TRBV28 and TRBJ1-2; D remains unclear. Germline-derived CDR1 and CDR2 are MDHEN and SYDVKM. The CDR3 length is 12 residues. V lost 7 bases and J 9 bases, leaving 15 bases between the germline ends. CDR3 protein: CASTYRTDRYTF. The CDR3 nucleotides read TGTGCCAGCACTTATAGGACGGACCGCTACACCTTC.

This rearrangement joins TRBV12-5 to TRBJ2-7; possible D gene TRBD2, 6 bases. V was cut by 6 bases and J by 0 bases, with 12 bases left in between. This CDR3 comprises 14 residues. Germline-derived CDR1 and CDR2 are LGHNT and FRNRAP. DNA of the CDR3: TGTGCTAGTGGGATGGGGGGTCTCTCCTACGAGCAGTACTTC. Translating gives CASGMGGLSYEQYF.

The V gene is TRBV19, the J gene TRBJ1-2; 9 bases agree with TRBD1. V dropped 5 bases and J dropped 7; count of bases not matched to a gene: 2. The CDR3 has 12 amino acids. In germline, CDR1 is LNHDA, CDR2 SQIVND (reference sequence). The CDR3 DNA follows: TGTGCCAGTAGTTGGGACAGGGTTGGCTACACCTTC. It yields the protein CASSWDRVGYTF.

The V and J genes are TRBV18 and TRBJ2-7, with TRBD2 matching 13 bases. Germline V gives CDR1 KGHSH, CDR2 LQKENI. J was trimmed by 3 bases and V by 5 bases; bases with no gene match: 4. The CDR3 has 15 residues. This CDR3 reads CASSAGTSGNYEQYF. CDR3 sequence (DNA): TGTGCCAGCTCAGCCGGGACTAGCGGGAACTACGAGCAGTACTTC.

The chain has TRBV7-9 and TRBJ2-1; D is possibly TRBD1 or TRBD2 (5 bases each). From germline, CDR1 is SEHNR and CDR2 FQNEAQ (reference sequence). V was pared by 1 base and J by 7 bases, with 14 bases between. CDR3 length: 15 amino acids. CDR3 nucleotides: TGTGCCAGCAGCTTAGTTGGCCCCTGGGGGAATGAGCAGTTCTTC. Protein product: CASSLVGPWGNEQFF.

The chain carries TRBV2 and TRBJ1-1; D call uncertain. The germline CDR1 and CDR2 sequences are SNHLY and FYNNEI. CDR3 length equals 14 residues. V was pared by 1 base and J by 3 bases, with 9 bases between. CDR3 coding DNA: TGTGCCAGCAGTGAAGTTTATGGGGACACTGAAGCTTTCTTT. Amino acid sequence: CASSEVYGDTEAFF.

This clone showed up just a few times. This rearrangement joins TRBV2 to TRBJ2-2; TRBD1 matches 7 bases. The V gene's germline CDR1 is SNHLY and CDR2 FYNNEI. J lost 6 bases, V lost 7 bases, and 2 bases had no gene match. The CDR3 is 12 amino acids. CDR3 in amino acids: CASNRGPGELFF. CDR3 bases: TGTGCCAGCAACAGGGGCCCCGGGGAGCTGTTTTTT. Combining the CDR3 with reference TRBV2 and TRBJ2-2 gives the whole variable domain EPEVTQTPSHQVTQMGQEVILRCVPISNHLYFYWYRQILGQKVEFLVSFYNNEISEKSEIFDDQFSVERPDGSNFTLKIRSTKLEDSAMYFCASNRGPGELFFGEGSRLTVL.

This sequence joins TRBV18 and TRBJ1-1; D is unclear. V lost 5 bases, J lost 1 base, and 8 bases lay in between. CDR3 size: 13 residues. CDR1 is KGHSH, CDR2 LQKENI, per germline. For the CDR3, the DNA is TGTGCCAGCTCATCTGATCCGAACACTGAAGCTTTCTTT. Protein: CASSSDPNTEAFF.

V is TRBV4-3 and J is TRBJ1-5, with D possibly TRBD1 on 6 matching bases. Deletions cut 6 bases from V and 5 bases from J, with 17 bases between. The germline CDR1 and CDR2 sequences are LGHNA and YSLEER. This CDR3 has 15 residues. The CDR3 DNA follows: TGCGCCAGCAGTCGCACCGGGGGGCCCGATCAGCCCCAGCATTTT. Translation: CASSRTGGPDQPQHF.

The V and J genes are TRBV30 and TRBJ1-5; tentative D call: TRBD1 (6 bases). Per the germline V gene, CDR1 is GTSNPN and CDR2 is SVGIG (reference sequence). V shed 0 bases and J shed 2 bases, with 17 bases lying between them. CDR3 length: 17 amino acids. CDR3 sequence: CAWSVLGGPGGNQPQHF. DNA of the CDR3: TGTGCCTGGAGTGTACTCGGGGGGCCCGGAGGCAATCAGCCCCAGCATTTT.

In its sample, this clone was seen once. The chain combines TRBV13 with TRBJ1-2; 10 bases agree with TRBD1. This CDR3 is 18 amino acids long. Germline V gene lookup returns CDR1 PRHDT and CDR2 FYEKMQ (reference sequence). V shed 5 bases, J shed 11 bases, and the junction held 23 bases outside the gene matches. The CDR3 DNA is TGTGCCAGCAGCAAACGAATAGACCGGGACAGGGGTTATTCTGGATACACCTTC. Translating gives CASSKRIDRDRGYSGYTF. The whole variable domain, remainder taken from reference TRBV13 and TRBJ1-2, is AAGVIQSPRHLIKEKRETATLKCYPIPRHDTVYWYQQGPGQDPQFLISFYEKMQSDKGSIPDRFSAQQFSDYHSELNMSSLELGDSALYFCASSKRIDRDRGYSGYTFGSGTRLTVV.

The J gene is TRBJ1-1, the V gene TRBV4-1; maybe TRBD1 (5 bases). Germline V gene sequence: CDR1 MGHRA, CDR2 YSYEKL. Trimming cost V 4 bases and J 7 bases, with 13 bases left between them. This CDR3 is built from 13 residues. Here the CDR3 DNA reads TGCGCCAGCAGCCTTTTTGGGGGGGATGAAGCTTTCTTT. Amino acids: CASSLFGGDEAFF.

Comment on this clone: An end of the junction does not agree with germline; a read error may underlie this. The chain couples TRBV24-1 to TRBJ1-3; D ambiguous. This CDR3 is 13 amino acids long. CDR1 KGHDR and CDR2 SFDVKD come from the germline V gene. This CDR3 is CPTRASSGNTIYF. In nucleotides, the CDR3 is TGCCCTACTCGTGCAAGCTCTGGAAACACCATATATTTT.

V gene TRBV19 combines with J gene TRBJ1-1; D might be TRBD1 (6 bases). Trimming stripped 6 bases from V and 4 bases from J, with 12 bases between. The length of the CDR3 is 13 residues. The germline CDR1 and CDR2 sequences are LNHDA and SQIVND (reference sequence). Here the CDR3 DNA reads TGTGCCAGTAGATGGGGGGGCCCCACTGAAGCTTTCTTT. This translates into CASRWGGPTEAFF. The variable domain in full, with the rest retrieved from reference TRBV19 and TRBJ1-1, is DGGITQSPKYLFRKEGQNVTLSCEQNLNHDAMYWYRQDPGQGLRLIYYSQIVNDFQKGDIAEGYSVSREKKESFPLTVTSAQKNPTAFYLCASRWGGPTEAFFGQGTRLTVV.

The chain uses TRBV30 and TRBJ2-1; D may correspond to TRBD1 or TRBD2 (7 bases each). The CDR3 is 15 residues long. CDR1 GTSNPN and CDR2 SVGIG come from the germline V gene (reference sequence). The V end lost 4 bases, the J end lost 5 bases, and 18 bases lay between the germline ends. CDR3 sequence reads: CAWTGGGGKNNEQFF. The CDR3 region has the DNA TGTGCCTGGACAGGGGGAGGGGGGAAAAACAATGAGCAGTTCTTC. Based on the CDR3 plus reference TRBV30 and TRBJ2-1, the full variable domain is SQTIHQWPATLVQPVGSPLSLECTVEGTSNPNLYWYRQAAGRGLQLLFYSVGIGQISSEVPQNLSASRPQDRQFILSSKKLLLSDSGFYLCAWTGGGGKNNEQFFGPGTRLTVL.

V and J are TRBV19 and TRBJ1-2; D perhaps matches TRBD1 (5 bases). This CDR3 spans 13 amino acids. In germline, CDR1 is LNHDA, CDR2 SQIVND (reference sequence). V was shortened by 10 bases and J by 1 base, with 13 bases between the two germline ends. The CDR3 DNA is TGTGCCAACCTGCCGACAGATAACTATGGCTACACCTTC. Protein product: CANLPTDNYGYTF.

The chain combines TRBV5-1 with TRBJ2-3; the D is unclear. V lost 3 bases and J lost 2, with 7 bases in between. The CDR3 contains 13 residues. The germline CDR1 and CDR2 sequences are SGHRS and YFSETQ. In nucleotides, the CDR3 is TGCGCCAGCAGCTCTCCATCCACAGATACGCAGTATTTT. This gives the protein CASSSPSTDTQYF.

This chain links TRBV4-3 with TRBJ2-1; 12 bases match TRBD2. The ends lost 4 bases at V and 6 bases at J; junction bases unmatched: 7. This CDR3 spans 16 amino acids. Germline CDR1 reads LGHNA; CDR2 reads YSLEER. The CDR3 sequence: CASSLLAGGPGNEQFF. As DNA, the CDR3 is TGCGCCAGCAGCCTGCTAGCGGGGGGGCCTGGCAATGAGCAGTTCTTC.

This chain links TRBV9 with TRBJ2-5; weak D call: TRBD2 (5 bases). Per germline, CDR1 SGDLS and CDR2 YYNGEE. The length of the CDR3 is 14 residues. Trimming removed 6 bases from V and 3 bases from J, with 15 bases in between. DNA of the CDR3: TGTGCCAGCAACCCGGTTCGAGCGGAAGAGACCCAGTACTTC. It translates to CASNPVRAEETQYF.

This clone was detected only a few times. CDR3 protein: CASSSTDRHNEKLFF. Here the CDR3 DNA reads TGTGCCAGCAGCTCCACCGACAGACATAATGAAAAACTGTTTTTT. This chain joins TRBV7-9 and TRBJ1-4; D is perhaps TRBD1 (5 bases). V was pared by 4 bases and J by 4 bases, with 13 bases between. Germline V gene lookup returns CDR1 SEHNR and CDR2 FQNEAQ (reference sequence). The length of the CDR3 is 15 residues.